The entry below gives a single T cell receptor beta chain sequence along with its context. Antigen specificity is unknown. The whole isolated RNA underwent reverse transcription, so sequencing captured expressed TCRB transcripts. Naive, central memory and regulatory T cell samples yielded about 4 million reads on average. The assay was immunoSEQ multiplex PCR, and TCRdb's table has in-frame clones only and misses some. The table includes 200,000 to 250,000 clones, roughly 13% detected once. The V end was cut by 4 bases, the J end by 4 bases, with 13 bases between. Germline assignment: CDR1 SQVTM and CDR2 ANQGSEA. The CDR3 sequence is 13 residues long. This entry is derived from a study of beta chain features in type 1 diabetes. Study-wide results and caveats: In type 1 diabetes patients, VDJ junctions had fewer insertions; deletions at these junctions were more frequent. PCR might preferentially amplify shorter templates, equally in patients and controls. Patients with Type 1 diabetes showed moderately but significantly shorter TCRB CDR3s in all four CD4+ subsets. Because the template was cDNA, high-expressing cells might be over-represented.

Material: naive CD4+ T cells from blood. The gene calls are TRBV29-1 and TRBJ1-1; D not resolved. This clonotype was obtained from a young man with type 1 diabetes. The CDR3, as DNA: TGCAGCGTTGGGGCAGGTGAGGGCACTGAAGCTTTCTTT. It codes for CSVGAGEGTEAFF. The complete variable domain, with remaining parts taken from reference TRBV29-1 and TRBJ1-1, reads SAVISQKPSRDICQRGTSLTIQCQVDSQVTMMFWYRQQPGQSLTLIATANQGSEATYESGFVIDKFPISRPNLTFSTLTVSNMSPEDSSIYLCSVGAGEGTEAFFGQGTRLTVV.